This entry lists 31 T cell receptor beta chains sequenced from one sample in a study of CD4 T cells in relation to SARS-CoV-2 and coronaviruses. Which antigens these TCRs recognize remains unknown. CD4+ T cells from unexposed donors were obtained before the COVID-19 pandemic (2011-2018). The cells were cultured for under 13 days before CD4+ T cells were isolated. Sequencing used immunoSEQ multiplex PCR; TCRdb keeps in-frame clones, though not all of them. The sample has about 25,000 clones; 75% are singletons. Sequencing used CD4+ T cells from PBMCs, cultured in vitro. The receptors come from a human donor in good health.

The CDR3 region has the DNA TGTGCCAGCAGCCAAGTGAGGACTAGCGGCAGGCAGTTCTTC. Protein sequence: CASSQVRTSGRQFF. The chain joins TRBV14 to TRBJ2-1; TRBD2 matches 10 bases. This CDR3 contains 14 residues. J was trimmed by 12 bases and V by 1 base; bases with no gene match: 6. Germline loops: CDR1 SGHDN, CDR2 FVKESK.

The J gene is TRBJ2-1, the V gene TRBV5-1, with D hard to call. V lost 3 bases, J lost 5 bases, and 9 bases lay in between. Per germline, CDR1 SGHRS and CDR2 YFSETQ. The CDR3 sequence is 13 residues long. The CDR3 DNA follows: TGCGCCAGCAGCTCCCTAGGCCACAATGAGCAGTTCTTC. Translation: CASSSLGHNEQFF. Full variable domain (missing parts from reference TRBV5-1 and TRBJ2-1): KAGVTQTPRYLIKTRGQQVTLSCSPISGHRSVSWYQQTPGQGLQFLFEYFSETQRNKGNFPGRFSGRQFSNSRSEMNVSTLELGDSALYLCASSSLGHNEQFFGPGTRLTVL.

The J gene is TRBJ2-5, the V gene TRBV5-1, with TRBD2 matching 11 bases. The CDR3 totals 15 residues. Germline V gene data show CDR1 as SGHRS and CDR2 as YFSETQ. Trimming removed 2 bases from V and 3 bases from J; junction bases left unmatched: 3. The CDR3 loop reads CASSFPSGRKETQYF. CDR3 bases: TGCGCCAGCAGCTTTCCTAGCGGGAGGAAAGAGACCCAGTACTTC.

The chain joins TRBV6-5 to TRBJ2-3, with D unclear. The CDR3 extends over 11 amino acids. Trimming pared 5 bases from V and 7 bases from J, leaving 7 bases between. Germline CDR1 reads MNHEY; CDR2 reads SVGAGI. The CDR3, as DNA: TGTGCCAGCAGTACTGGAAATACGCAGTATTTT. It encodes CASSTGNTQYF.

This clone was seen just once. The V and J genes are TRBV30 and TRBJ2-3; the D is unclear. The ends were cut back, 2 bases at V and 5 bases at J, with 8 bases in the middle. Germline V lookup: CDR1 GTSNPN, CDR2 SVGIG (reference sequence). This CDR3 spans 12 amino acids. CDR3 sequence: CAWSHHRDTQYF. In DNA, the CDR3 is TGTGCCTGGAGTCACCATCGAGATACGCAGTATTTT.

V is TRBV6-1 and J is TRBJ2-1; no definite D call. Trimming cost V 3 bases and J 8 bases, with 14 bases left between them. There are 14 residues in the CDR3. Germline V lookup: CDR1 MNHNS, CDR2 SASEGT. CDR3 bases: TGTGCCAGCAGTGACGAGTTCCTCACGGATGAGCAGTTCTTC. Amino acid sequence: CASSDEFLTDEQFF.

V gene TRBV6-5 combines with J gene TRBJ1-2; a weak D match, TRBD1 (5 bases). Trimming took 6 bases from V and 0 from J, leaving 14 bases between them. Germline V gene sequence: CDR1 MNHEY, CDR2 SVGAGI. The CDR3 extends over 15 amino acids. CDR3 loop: CASSATGLTNYGYTF. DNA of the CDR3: TGTGCCAGCAGCGCCACGGGACTCACTAACTATGGCTACACCTTC.

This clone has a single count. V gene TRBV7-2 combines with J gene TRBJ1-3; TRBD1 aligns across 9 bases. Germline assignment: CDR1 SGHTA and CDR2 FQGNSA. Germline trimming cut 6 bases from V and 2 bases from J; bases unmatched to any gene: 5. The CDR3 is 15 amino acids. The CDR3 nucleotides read TGTGCCAGCAGTGCCGGGACAGGGCCTGGAAACACCATATATTTT. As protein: CASSAGTGPGNTIYF.

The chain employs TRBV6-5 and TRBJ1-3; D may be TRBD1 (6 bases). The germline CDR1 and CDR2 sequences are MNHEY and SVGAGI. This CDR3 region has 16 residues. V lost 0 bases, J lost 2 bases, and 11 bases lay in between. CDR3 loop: CASSYSGGAPGNTIYF. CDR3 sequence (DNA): TGTGCCAGCAGTTACTCCGGGGGGGCGCCTGGAAACACCATATATTTT.

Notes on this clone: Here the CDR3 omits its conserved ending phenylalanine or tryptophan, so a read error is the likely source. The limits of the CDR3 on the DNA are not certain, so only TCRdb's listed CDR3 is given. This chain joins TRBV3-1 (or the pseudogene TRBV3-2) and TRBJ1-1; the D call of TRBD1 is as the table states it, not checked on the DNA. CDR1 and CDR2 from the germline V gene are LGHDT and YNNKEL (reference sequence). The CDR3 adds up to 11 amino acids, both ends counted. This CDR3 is CASSQFPPGQA.

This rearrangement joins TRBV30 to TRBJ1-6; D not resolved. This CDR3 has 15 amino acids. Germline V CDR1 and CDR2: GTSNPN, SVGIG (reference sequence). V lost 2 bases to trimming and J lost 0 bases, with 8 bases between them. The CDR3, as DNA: TGTGCCTGGAGTTTAGAGAGCTCCTATAATTCACCCCTCCACTTT. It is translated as CAWSLESSYNSPLHF.

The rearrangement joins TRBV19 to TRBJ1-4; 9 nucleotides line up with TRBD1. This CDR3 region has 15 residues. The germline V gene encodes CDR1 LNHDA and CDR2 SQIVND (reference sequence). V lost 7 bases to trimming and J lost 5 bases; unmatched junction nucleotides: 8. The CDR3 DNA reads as TGTGCCAGTATGGAGTTCGGGACAGGGAATGAAAAACTGTTTTTT. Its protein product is CASMEFGTGNEKLFF.

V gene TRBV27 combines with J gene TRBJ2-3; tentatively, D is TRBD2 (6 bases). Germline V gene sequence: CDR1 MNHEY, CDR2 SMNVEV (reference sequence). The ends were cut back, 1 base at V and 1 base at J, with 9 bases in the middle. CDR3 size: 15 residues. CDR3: CASSLWGLRTDTQYF. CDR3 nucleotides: TGTGCCAGCAGTTTATGGGGACTTCGCACAGATACGCAGTATTTT.

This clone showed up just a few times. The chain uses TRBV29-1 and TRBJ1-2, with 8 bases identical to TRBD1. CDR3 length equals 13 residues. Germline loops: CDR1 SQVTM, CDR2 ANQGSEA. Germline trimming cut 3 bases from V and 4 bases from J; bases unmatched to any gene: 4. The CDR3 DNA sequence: TGCAGCGTTGAGAGGGGACAGGCCTATGGCTACACCTTC. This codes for CSVERGQAYGYTF.

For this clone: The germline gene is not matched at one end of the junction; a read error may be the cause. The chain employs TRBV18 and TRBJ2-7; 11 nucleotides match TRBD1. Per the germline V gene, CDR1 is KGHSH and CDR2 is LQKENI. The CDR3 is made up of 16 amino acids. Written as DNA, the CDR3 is TGTGCCAGCTCCCCACCGGGGACAGGGGGCTCCTACGAGCAGTACTTC. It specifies CASSPPGTGGSYEQYF.

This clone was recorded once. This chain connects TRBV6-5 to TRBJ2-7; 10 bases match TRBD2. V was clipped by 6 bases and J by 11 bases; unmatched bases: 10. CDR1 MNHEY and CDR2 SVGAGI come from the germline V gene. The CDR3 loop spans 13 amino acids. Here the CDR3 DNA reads TGTGCCAGCAGAGGGGTAGCGGGAGGACAGGAGTACTTC. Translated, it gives CASRGVAGGQEYF.

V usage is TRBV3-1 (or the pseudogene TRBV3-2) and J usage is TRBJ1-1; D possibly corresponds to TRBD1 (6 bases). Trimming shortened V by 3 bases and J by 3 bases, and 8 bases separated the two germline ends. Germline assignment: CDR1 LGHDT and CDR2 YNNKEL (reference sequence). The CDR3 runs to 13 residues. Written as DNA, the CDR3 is TGTGCCAGCAGCCATAGGACAGACACTGAAGCTTTCTTT. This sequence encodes CASSHRTDTEAFF.

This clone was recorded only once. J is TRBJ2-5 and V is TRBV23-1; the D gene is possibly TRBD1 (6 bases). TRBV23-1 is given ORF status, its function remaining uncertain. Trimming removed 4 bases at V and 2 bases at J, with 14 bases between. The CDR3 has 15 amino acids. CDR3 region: CASSRPGHMQETQYF. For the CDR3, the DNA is TGCGCCAGCAGTCGGCCGGGACATATGCAAGAGACCCAGTACTTC.

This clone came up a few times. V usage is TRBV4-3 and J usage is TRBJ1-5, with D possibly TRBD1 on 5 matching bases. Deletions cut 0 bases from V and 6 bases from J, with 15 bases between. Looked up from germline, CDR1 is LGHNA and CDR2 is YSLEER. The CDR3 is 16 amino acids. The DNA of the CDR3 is TGCGCCAGCAGCCAAGATTGGCAGGGTTGGAGTCAGCCCCAGCATTTT. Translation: CASSQDWQGWSQPQHF.

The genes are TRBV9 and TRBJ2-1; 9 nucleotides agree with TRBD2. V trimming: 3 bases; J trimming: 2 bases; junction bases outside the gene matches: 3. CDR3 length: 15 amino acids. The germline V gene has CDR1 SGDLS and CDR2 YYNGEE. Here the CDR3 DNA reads TGTGCCAGCAGCGGTAGCGGGGGCGCCTACAATGAGCAGTTCTTC. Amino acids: CASSGSGGAYNEQFF.

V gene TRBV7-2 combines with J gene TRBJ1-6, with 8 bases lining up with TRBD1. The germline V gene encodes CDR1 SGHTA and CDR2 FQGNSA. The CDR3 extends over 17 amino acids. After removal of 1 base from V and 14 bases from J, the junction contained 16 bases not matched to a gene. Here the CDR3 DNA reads TGTGCCAGCAGCTTAGTTTGGGACAGGCAATTTAGCGTCTCCCTCCACTTT. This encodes CASSLVWDRQFSVSLHF.

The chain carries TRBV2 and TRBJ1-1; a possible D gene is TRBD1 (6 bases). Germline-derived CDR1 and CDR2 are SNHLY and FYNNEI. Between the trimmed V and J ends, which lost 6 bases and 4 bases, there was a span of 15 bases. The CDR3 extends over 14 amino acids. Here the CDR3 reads CASSDKGTPTEAFF. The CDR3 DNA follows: TGTGCCAGCAGCGACAAAGGGACACCCACTGAAGCTTTCTTT.

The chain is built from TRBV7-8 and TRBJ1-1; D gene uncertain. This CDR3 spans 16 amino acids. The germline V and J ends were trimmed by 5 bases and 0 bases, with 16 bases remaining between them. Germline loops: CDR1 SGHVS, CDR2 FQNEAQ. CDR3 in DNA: TGTGCCAGCAGCCGCGGACCCGACGGAATGAACACTGAAGCTTTCTTT. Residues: CASSRGPDGMNTEAFF.

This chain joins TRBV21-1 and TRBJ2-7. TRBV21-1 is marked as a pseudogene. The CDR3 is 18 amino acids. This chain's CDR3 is CASSKTARPADSPYEQYF. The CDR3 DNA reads TGTGCCAGCAGCAAAACGGCCCGGCCCGCAGATTCCCCCTACGAGCAGTACTTC.

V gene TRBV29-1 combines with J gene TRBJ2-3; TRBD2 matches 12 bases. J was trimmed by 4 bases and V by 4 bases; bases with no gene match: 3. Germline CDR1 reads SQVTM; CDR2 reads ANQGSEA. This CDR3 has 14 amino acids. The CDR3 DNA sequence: TGCAGCGTTGCGACTAGCGGGAGCGCAGATACGCAGTATTTT. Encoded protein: CSVATSGSADTQYF.

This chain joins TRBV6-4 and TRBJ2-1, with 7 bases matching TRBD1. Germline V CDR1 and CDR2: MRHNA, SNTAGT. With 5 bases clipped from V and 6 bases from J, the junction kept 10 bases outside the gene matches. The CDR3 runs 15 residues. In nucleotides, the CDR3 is TGTGCCAGCAGTCTTCAACAGGGGTCGGGCAATGAGCAGTTCTTC. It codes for CASSLQQGSGNEQFF.

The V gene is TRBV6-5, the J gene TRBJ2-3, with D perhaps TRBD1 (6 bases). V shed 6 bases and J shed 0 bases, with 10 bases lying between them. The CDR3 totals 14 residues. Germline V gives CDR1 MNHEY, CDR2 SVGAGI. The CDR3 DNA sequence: TGTGCCAGCAGCTCGACAGGAAGCACAGATACGCAGTATTTT. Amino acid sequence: CASSSTGSTDTQYF.

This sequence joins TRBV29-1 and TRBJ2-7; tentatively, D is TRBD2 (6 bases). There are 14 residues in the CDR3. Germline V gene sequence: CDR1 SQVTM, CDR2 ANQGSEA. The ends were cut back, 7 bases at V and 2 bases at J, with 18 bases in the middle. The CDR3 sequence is CSAAEGSVTYEQYF. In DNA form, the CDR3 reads TGCAGCGCAGCGGAGGGCAGCGTAACCTACGAGCAGTACTTC.

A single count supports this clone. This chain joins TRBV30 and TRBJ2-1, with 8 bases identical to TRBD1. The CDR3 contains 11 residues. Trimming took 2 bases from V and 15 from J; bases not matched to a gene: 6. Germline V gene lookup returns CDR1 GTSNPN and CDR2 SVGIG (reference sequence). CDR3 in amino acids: CAWSPTGVTFF. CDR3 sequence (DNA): TGTGCCTGGAGTCCGACAGGGGTTACGTTCTTC.

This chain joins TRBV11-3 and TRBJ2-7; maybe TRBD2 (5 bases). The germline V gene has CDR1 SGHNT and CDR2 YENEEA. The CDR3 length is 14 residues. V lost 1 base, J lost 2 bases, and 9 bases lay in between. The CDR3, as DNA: TGTGCCAGCAGCTTAGGAGGGCCACCCTACGAGCAGTACTTC. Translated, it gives CASSLGGPPYEQYF.

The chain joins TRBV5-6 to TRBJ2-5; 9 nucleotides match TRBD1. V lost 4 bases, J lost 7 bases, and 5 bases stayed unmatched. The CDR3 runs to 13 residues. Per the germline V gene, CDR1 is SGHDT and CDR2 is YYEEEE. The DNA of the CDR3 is TGTGCCAGCAGCAGGACAGGGGAGGGGACCCAGTACTTC. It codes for CASSRTGEGTQYF.